This T cell receptor beta chain was sequenced in a study of blood T cells in healthy people across ages. Then a second PCR, running about 7 to 11 cycles, was carried out with a sample-barcoded 5' primer and a J-beta primer mix. TCRdb analysed the 5' RACE reads with MiXCR anew, one entry per CDR3 protein. The repertoire includes around 1.5 million distinct CDR3 sequences, roughly 40% of them detected once, and roughly 7.9% sits in the top ten. Looked up from germline, CDR1 is SGHRS and CDR2 is YFSETQ. The CDR3 covers 17 residues. Trimming stripped 0 bases from V and 7 bases from J, with 23 bases between.

The chain links TRBV5-1 to TRBJ2-7; D unclear. Sequencing input: blood. This TCR was recovered from a woman younger than 30 in good health. The CDR3 DNA reads TGCGCCAGCAGCTTGGGCTGGCGGCTCGACTCCTACAATGAGCAGTACTTC. Translation: CASSLGWRLDSYNEQYF.